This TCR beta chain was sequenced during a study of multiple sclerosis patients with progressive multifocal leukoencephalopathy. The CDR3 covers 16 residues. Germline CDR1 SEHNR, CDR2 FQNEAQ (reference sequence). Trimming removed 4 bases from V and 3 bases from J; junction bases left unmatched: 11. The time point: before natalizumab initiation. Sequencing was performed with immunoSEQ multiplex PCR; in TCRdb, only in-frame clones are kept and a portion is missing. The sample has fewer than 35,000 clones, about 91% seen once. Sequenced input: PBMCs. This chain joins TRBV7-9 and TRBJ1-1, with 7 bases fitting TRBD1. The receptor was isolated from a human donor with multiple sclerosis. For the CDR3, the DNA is TGTGCCAGCAGCTCCAGGGGTGCAGGGGGAGACACTGAAGCTTTCTTT. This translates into CASSSRGAGGDTEAFF.